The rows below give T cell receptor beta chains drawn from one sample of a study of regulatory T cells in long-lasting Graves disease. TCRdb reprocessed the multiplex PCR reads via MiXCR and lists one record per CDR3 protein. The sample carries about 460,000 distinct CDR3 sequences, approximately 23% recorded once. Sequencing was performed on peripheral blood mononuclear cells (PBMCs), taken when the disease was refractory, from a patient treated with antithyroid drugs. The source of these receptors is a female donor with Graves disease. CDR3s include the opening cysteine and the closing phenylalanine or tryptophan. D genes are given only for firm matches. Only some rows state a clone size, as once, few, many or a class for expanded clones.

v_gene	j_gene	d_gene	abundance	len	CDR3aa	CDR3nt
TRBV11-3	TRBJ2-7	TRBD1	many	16	CASSNTKRTGSHEQYF	TGTGCCAGCAGCAACACCAAGCGGACAGGGTCCCACGAGCAGTACTTC
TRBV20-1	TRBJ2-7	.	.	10	CSGGTYEQYF	TGCAGTGGGGGGACCTACGAGCAGTACTTC
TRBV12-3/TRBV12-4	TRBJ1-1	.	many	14	CASSLANGGTEAFF	TGTGCCAGCAGTTTAGCGAATGGAGGCACTGAAGCTTTCTTT
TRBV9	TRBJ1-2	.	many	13	CASNSQGSYGYTF	TGTGCCAGCAACTCACAGGGCAGCTATGGCTACACCTTC
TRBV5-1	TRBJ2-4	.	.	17	CASRDLGIAEAKNIQYF	TGCGCCAGCAGGGATTTGGGGATAGCGGAAGCCAAAAACATTCAGTACTTC
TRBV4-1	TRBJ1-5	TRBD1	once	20	CASSQAQGAEIHVKGQPQHF	TGCGCCAGCAGCCAAGCACAGGGGGCAGAGATCCACGTGAAGGGTCAGCCCCAGCATTTT
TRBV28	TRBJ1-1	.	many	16	CASSFIGRRRNTEAFF	TGTGCCAGCAGTTTTATCGGTCGCAGGAGGAACACTGAAGCTTTCTTT
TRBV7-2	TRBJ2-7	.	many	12	CASSPDHYEQYF	TGTGCCAGCAGCCCTGACCACTACGAGCAGTACTTC
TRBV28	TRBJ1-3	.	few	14	CASSLRVPGNTIYF	TGTGCCAGCAGTCTAAGGGTTCCTGGAAACACCATATATTTT
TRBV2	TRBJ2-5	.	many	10	CASRGNREDF	TGTGCCAGCAGGGGCAATAGGGAAGACTTC
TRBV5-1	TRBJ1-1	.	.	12	CASRRVSTEAFF	TGCGCCAGCCGGCGGGTAAGCACTGAAGCTTTCTTT
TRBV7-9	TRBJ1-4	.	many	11	CASSPGKVLFF	TGTGCCAGCAGTCCAGGGAAGGTGCTGTTTTTT
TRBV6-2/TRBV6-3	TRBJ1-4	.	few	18	CASSYTGTPFGTNEKLFF	TGTGCCAGCAGTTACACCGGAACACCATTTGGAACTAATGAAAAACTGTTTTTT
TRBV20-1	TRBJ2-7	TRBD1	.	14	CSASDHRGRDEQYF	TGCAGTGCTAGCGACCACAGGGGTAGGGACGAGCAGTACTTC
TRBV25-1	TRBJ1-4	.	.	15	CASSESGISNEKLFF	TGTGCCAGCAGTGAATCGGGGATTTCTAATGAAAAACTGTTTTTT
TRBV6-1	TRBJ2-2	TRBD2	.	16	CASSLLAGGRTGELFF	TGTGCCAGCAGCCTTCTAGCGGGAGGACGGACCGGGGAGCTGTTTTTT
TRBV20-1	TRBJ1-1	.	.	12	CSARQENTEAFF	TGCAGTGCAAGACAGGAGAACACTGAAGCTTTCTTT
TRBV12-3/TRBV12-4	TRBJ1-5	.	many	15	CASSLWGNGDQPQHF	TGTGCCAGCAGCTTGTGGGGTAATGGTGATCAGCCCCAGCATTTT
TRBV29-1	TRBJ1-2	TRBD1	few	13	CSARQGEDLGYTF	TGCAGCGCCAGACAGGGTGAAGATTTGGGCTACACCTTC
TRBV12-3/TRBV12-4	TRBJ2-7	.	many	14	CASRLRGRSYEQYF	TGTGCCAGCAGACTCAGGGGACGGTCCTACGAGCAGTACTTC
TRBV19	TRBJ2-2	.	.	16	CASTPRIRRKAGELFF	TGTGCCAGTACCCCACGGATACGTCGAAAGGCCGGGGAGCTGTTTTTT
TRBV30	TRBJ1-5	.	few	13	CAWSRGVNQPQHF	TGTGCCTGGAGCCGAGGGGTTAATCAGCCCCAGCATTTT
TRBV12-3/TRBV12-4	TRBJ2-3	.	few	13	CASSDRLRDTQYF	TGTGCCAGCAGCGACCGTCTTAGAGATACGCAGTATTTT
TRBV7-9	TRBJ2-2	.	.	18	CASSSAVGGRMNAGELFF	TGTGCCAGCAGCTCCGCCGTTGGAGGGAGAATGAACGCCGGGGAGCTGTTTTTT
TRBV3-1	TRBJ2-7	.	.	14	CASSRTIGAYEQYF	TGTGCCAGCAGCCGGACCATCGGGGCCTACGAGCAGTACTTC
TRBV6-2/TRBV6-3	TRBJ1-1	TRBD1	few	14	CASSLYRGATEAFF	TGTGCCAGCAGTTTATACAGGGGGGCCACTGAAGCTTTCTTT
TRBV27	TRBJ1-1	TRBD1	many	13	CASSLFQGDGAFF	TGTGCCAGCAGTTTATTCCAGGGGGATGGAGCTTTCTTT
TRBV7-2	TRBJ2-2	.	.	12	CASSPYVGELFF	TGTGCCAGCAGCCCCTATGTAGGGGAGCTGTTTTTT
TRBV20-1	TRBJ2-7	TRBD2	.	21	CSARVRGLRAGGLNPSYEQYF	TGCAGTGCTAGAGTTCGGGGACTCCGGGCGGGAGGGCTAAACCCCTCCTACGAGCAGTACTTC
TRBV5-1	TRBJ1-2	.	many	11	CASGQTYGYTF	TGCGCCAGCGGCCAGACTTATGGCTACACCTTC
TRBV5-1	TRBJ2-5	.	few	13	CASSFPDPKTQYF	TGCGCCAGCAGCTTTCCGGACCCAAAGACCCAGTACTTC
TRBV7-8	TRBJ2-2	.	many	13	CASSLTVVGELFF	TGTGCCAGCAGCCTGACAGTTGTGGGGGAGCTGTTTTTT
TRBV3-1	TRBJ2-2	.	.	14	CASSLEAPTGELFF	TGTGCCAGCAGCCTCGAGGCACCTACCGGGGAGCTGTTTTTT
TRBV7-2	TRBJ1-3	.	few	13	CASNLGLGNTIYF	TGTGCCAGCAACTTGGGCCTAGGAAACACCATATATTTT
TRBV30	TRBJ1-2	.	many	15	CAWTPTTRLLYGYTF	TGTGCCTGGACTCCCACAACGCGTCTCCTCTATGGCTACACCTTC
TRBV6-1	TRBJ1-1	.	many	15	CASSLQGRGGAEAFF	TGTGCCAGCAGTCTACAGGGCCGAGGGGGGGCTGAAGCTTTCTTT
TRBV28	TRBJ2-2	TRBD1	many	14	CASSLSRGIGELFF	TGTGCCAGCAGTTTGTCCAGGGGGATCGGGGAGCTGTTTTTT
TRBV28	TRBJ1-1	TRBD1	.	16	CASSFQGARRSTEAFF	TGTGCCAGCAGTTTTCAGGGGGCGCGAAGAAGTACTGAAGCTTTCTTT
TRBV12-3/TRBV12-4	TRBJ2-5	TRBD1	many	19	CASSFSGQGGGAYQETQYF	TGTGCCAGCAGTTTTTCGGGACAGGGAGGAGGGGCGTACCAAGAGACCCAGTACTTC
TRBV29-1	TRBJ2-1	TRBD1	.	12	CSGDRGNNEQFF	TGCAGCGGAGACAGGGGGAACAATGAGCAGTTCTTC
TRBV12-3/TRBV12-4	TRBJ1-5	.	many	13	CASKQNSNQPQHF	TGTGCCAGCAAACAGAATAGCAATCAGCCCCAGCATTTT
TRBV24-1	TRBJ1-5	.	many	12	CATSDSNQPQHF	TGTGCCACCAGTGATTCCAATCAGCCCCAGCATTTT